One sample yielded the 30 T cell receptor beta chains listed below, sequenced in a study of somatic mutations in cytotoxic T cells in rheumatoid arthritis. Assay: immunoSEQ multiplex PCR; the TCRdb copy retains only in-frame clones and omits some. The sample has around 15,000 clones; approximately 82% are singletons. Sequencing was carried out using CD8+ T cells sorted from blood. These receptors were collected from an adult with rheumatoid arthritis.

The CDR3 bases are TGCGCCAGCAGGGGACAGCGGTACGAGCAGTACTTC. Translated: CASRGQRYEQYF. The chain uses TRBV5-1 and TRBJ2-7, with 7 bases identical to TRBD1. From germline, CDR1 is SGHRS and CDR2 YFSETQ. The CDR3 consists of 12 residues. V shed 5 bases and J 4 bases; nucleotides not matched to a gene: 3.

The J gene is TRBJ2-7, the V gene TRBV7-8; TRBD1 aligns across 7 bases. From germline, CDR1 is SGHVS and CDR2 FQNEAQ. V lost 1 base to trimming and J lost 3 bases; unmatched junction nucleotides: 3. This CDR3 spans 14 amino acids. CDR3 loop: CASSLGPGGYEQYF. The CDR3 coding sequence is TGTGCCAGCAGCTTAGGGCCAGGGGGCTACGAGCAGTACTTC.

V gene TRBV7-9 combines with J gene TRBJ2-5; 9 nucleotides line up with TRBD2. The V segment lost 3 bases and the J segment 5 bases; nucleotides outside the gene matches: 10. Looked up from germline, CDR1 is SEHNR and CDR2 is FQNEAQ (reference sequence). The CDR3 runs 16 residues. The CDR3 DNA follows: TGTGCCAGCAGCTTTAAGGGCGGGAGGGCCGGGGAGACCCAGTACTTC. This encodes CASSFKGGRAGETQYF.

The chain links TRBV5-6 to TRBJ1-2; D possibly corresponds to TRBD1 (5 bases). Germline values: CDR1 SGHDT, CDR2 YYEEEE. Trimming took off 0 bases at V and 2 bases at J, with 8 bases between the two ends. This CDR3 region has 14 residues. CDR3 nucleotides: TGTGCCAGCAGCTTGGGGACAAGCAACTATGGCTACACCTTC. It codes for CASSLGTSNYGYTF. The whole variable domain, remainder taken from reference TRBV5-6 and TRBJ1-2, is DAGVTQSPTHLIKTRGQQVTLRCSPKSGHDTVSWYQQALGQGPQFIFQYYEEEERQRGNFPDRFSGHQFPNYSSELNVNALLLGDSALYLCASSLGTSNYGYTFGSGTRLTVV.

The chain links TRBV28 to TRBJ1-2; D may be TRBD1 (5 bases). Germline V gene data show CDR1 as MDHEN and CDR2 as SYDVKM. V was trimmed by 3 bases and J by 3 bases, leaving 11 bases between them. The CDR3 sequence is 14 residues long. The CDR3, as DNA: TGTGCCAGCAGTTTCCCCGGGGCGGACTATGGCTACACCTTC. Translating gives CASSFPGADYGYTF.

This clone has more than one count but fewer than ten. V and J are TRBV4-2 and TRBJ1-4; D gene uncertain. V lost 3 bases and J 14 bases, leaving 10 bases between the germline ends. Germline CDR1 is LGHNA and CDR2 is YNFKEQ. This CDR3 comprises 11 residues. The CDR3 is CASSQGESLFF. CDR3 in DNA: TGTGCCAGCAGCCAGGGTGAGAGTCTGTTTTTT.

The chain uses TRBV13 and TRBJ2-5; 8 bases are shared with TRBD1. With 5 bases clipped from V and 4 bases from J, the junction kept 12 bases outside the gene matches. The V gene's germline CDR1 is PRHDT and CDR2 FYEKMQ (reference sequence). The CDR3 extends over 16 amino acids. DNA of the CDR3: TGTGCCAGCAGCGTAGACAGGGGAATAGTGGCAGAGACCCAGTACTTC. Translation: CASSVDRGIVAETQYF. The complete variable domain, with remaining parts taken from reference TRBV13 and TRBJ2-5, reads AAGVIQSPRHLIKEKRETATLKCYPIPRHDTVYWYQQGPGQDPQFLISFYEKMQSDKGSIPDRFSAQQFSDYHSELNMSSLELGDSALYFCASSVDRGIVAETQYFGPGTRLLVL.

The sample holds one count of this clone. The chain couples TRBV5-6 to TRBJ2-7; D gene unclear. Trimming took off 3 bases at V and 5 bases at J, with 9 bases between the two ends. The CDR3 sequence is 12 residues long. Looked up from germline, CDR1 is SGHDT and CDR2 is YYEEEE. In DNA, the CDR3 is TGTGCCAGCAGCTCGGGCCTTAACGAGCAGTACTTC. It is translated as CASSSGLNEQYF.

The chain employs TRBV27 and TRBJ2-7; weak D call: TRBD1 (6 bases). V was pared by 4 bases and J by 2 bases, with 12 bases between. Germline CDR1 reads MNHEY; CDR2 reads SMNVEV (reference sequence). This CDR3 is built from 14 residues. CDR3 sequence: CASSSWTATYEQYF. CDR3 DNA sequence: TGTGCCAGCAGTTCCTGGACAGCAACCTACGAGCAGTACTTC.

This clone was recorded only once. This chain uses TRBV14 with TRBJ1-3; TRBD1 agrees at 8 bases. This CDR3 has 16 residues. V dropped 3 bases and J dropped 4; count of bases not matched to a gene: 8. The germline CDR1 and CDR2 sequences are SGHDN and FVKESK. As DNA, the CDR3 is TGTGCCAGCAGCCATTTCCAGGGGGCGTTAGGAAACACCATATATTTT. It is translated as CASSHFQGALGNTIYF.

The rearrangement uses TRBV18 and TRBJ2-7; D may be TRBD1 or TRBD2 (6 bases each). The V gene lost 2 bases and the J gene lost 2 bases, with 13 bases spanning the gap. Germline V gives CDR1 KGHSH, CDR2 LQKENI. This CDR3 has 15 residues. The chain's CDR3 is CASSPSGGYTYEQYF. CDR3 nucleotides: TGTGCCAGCTCACCATCCGGGGGCTACACCTACGAGCAGTACTTC.

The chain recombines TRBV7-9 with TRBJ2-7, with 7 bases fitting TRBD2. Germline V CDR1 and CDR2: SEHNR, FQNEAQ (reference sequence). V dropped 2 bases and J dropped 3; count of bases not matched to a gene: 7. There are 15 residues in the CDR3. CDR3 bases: TGTGCCAGCAGCTTAAAGGCGGGAGAGCACTACGAGCAGTACTTC. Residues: CASSLKAGEHYEQYF.

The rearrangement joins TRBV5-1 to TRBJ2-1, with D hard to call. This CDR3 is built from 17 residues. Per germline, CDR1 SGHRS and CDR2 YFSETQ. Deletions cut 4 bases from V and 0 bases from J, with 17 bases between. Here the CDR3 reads CASSLHNTRSSYNEQFF. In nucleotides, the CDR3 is TGCGCCAGCAGCCTCCATAATACACGGAGCTCCTACAATGAGCAGTTCTTC.

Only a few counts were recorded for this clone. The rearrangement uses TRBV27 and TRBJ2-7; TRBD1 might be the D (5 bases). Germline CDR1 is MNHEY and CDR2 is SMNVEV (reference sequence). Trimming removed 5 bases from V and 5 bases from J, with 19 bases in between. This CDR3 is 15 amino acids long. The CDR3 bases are TGTGCCAGCAGTCCAGTAGGCAGGGCGGTTAACGAGCAGTACTTC. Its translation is CASSPVGRAVNEQYF.

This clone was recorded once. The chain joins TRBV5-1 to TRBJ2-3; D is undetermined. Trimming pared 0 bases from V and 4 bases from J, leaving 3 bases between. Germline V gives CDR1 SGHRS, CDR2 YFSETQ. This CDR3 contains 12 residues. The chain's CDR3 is CASSLEADTQYF. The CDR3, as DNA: TGCGCCAGCAGCTTGGAGGCAGATACGCAGTATTTT.

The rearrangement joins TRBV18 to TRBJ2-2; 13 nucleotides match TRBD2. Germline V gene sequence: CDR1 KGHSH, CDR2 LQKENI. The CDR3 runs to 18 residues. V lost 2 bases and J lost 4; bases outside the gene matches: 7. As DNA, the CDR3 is TGTGCCAGCTCACCAATGGGACTAGCGGGGTTACTCACCGGGGAGCTGTTTTTT. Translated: CASSPMGLAGLLTGELFF.

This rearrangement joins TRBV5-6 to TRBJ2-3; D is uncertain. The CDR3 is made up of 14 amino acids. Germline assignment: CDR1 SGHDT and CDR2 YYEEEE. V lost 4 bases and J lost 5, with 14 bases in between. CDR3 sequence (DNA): TGTGCCAGCAGCCAGAGTTCGTCCGGAGATACGCAGTATTTT. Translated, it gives CASSQSSSGDTQYF. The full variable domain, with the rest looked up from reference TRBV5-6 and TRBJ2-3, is DAGVTQSPTHLIKTRGQQVTLRCSPKSGHDTVSWYQQALGQGPQFIFQYYEEEERQRGNFPDRFSGHQFPNYSSELNVNALLLGDSALYLCASSQSSSGDTQYFGPGTRLTVL.

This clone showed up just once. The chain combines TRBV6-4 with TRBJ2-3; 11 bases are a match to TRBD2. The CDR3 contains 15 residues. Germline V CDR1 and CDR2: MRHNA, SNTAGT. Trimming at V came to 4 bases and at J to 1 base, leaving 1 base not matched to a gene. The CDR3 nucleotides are TGTGCCAGCAGTGCGACTAGCGGGGGCACAGATACGCAGTATTTT. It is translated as CASSATSGGTDTQYF.

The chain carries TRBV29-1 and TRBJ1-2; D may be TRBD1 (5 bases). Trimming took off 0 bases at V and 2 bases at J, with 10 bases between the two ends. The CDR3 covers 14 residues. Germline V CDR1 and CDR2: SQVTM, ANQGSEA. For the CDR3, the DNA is TGCAGCGTTGAAGACCCAAGACAGAACTATGGCTACACCTTC. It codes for CSVEDPRQNYGYTF.

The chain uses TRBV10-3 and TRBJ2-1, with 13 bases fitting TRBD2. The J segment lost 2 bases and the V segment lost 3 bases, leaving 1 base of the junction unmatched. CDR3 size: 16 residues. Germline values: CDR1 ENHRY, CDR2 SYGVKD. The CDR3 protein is CAISEGTSGTYNEQFF. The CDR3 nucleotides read TGTGCCATCAGTGAAGGGACTAGCGGGACCTACAATGAGCAGTTCTTC.

The CDR3 nucleotides read TGTGCCAGCAGCTTGCCGGACACCCATCACTCTGGAAACACCATATATTTT. Its translation is CASSLPDTHHSGNTIYF. This chain uses TRBV5-6 with TRBJ1-3, with a weak D call TRBD1 (5 bases). The length of the CDR3 is 17 residues. Trimming left V 1 base short and J 0 bases short, with 14 bases between. The germline V gene has CDR1 SGHDT and CDR2 YYEEEE.

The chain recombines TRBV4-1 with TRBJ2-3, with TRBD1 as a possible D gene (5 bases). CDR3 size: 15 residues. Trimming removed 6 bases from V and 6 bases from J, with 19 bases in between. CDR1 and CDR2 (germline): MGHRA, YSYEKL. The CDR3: CASSHRPDQGDTQYF. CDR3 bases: TGCGCCAGCAGTCACCGGCCGGACCAGGGTGATACGCAGTATTTT.

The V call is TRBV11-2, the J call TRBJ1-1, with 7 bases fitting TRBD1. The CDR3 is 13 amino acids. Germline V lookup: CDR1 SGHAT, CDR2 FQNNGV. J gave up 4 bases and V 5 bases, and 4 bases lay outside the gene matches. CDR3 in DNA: TGTGCCAGCAGCGTTGACAGGGCCACTGAAGCTTTCTTT. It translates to CASSVDRATEAFF.

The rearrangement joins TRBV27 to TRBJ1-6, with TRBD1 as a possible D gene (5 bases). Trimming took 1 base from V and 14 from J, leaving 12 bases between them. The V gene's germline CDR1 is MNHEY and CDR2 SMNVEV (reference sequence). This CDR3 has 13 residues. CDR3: CASSLLDSRTLHF. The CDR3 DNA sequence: TGTGCCAGCAGTTTATTAGACAGTCGCACCCTCCACTTT.

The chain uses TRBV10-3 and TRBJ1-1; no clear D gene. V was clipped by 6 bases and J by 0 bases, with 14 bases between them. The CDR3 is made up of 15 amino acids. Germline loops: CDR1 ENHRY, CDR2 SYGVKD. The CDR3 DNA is TGTGCCATCAGCCTGAACGGTGAGATGAACACTGAAGCTTTCTTT. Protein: CAISLNGEMNTEAFF.

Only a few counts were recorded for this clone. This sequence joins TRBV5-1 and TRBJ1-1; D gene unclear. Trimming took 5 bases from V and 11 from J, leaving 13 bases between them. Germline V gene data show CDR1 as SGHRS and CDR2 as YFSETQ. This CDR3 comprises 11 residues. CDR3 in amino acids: CASRGYHGAFF. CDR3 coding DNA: TGCGCCAGCAGAGGGTATCATGGGGCTTTCTTT.

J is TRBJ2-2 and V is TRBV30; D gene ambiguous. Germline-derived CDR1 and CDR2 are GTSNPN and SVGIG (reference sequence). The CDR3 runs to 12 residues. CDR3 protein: CAEGSLTGELFF. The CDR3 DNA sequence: TGTGCTGAAGGCTCTTTGACCGGGGAGCTGTTTTTT.

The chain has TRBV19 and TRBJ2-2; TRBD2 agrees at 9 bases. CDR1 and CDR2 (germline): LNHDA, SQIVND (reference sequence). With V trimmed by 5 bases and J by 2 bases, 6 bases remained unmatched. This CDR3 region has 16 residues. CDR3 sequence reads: CASSLTSGLNTGELFF. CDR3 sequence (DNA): TGTGCCAGTAGTTTGACTAGCGGACTAAACACCGGGGAGCTGTTTTTT.

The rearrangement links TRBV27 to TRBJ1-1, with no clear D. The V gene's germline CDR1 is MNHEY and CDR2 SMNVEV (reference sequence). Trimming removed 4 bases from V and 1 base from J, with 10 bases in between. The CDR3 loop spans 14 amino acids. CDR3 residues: CASSSGIANTEAFF. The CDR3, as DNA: TGTGCCAGCAGTTCGGGGATTGCGAACACTGAAGCTTTCTTT.

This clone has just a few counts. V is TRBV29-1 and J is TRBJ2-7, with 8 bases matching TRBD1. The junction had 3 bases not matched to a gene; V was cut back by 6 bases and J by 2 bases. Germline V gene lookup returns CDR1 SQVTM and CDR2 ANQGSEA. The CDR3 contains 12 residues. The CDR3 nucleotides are TGCAGCGTCTTGACAGGGGCCTACGAGCAGTACTTC. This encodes CSVLTGAYEQYF.